The rows below give T cell receptor beta chains drawn from one sample of a study of shared clonotypes between healthy human individuals. Sequenced by immunoSEQ multiplex PCR; TCRdb stores in-frame clones only, minus some. The table lists a few million clones, around 95% of them singletons. Sequencing was performed on naive CD8+ T cells from PBMCs. These receptors were taken from a man aged 18 to 30 in good health. Some clones in this sample may be carry-over from other donors' samples. Both conserved end residues are part of each CDR3. Each record gives: CDR3 protein, CDR3 DNA, V gene, D gene, J gene, clone size. A D gene is named only where the DNA matches it firmly. A clone size is listed for some rows: how often the clone was seen (once, few, many), or a class if it is expanded.

cdr3_aa: CASSELSGRAFF; cdr3_nt: TGTGCCAGCAGTGAGTTGTCAGGGAGAGCTTTCTTT; v_call: TRBV2; d_call: .; j_call: TRBJ1-1; clone_size: .
cdr3_aa: CASSDPGEKNQPQHF; cdr3_nt: TGTGCCAGCAGTGATCCGGGGGAGAAGAATCAGCCCCAGCATTTT; v_call: TRBV2; d_call: .; j_call: TRBJ1-5; clone_size: .
cdr3_aa: CAIVVPLNTGELFF; cdr3_nt: TGTGCCATCGTAGTCCCCTTAAACACCGGGGAGCTGTTTTTT; v_call: TRBV2; d_call: .; j_call: TRBJ2-2; clone_size: .
cdr3_aa: CASSSGTVYKTEAFF; cdr3_nt: TGTGCCAGCAGTTCCGGGACGGTCTACAAGACTGAAGCTTTCTTT; v_call: TRBV27; d_call: .; j_call: TRBJ1-1; clone_size: .
cdr3_aa: CASSLGQTGNTEAFF; cdr3_nt: TGTGCCAGCAGCTTAGGCCAGACAGGGAACACTGAAGCTTTCTTT; v_call: TRBV7-2; d_call: .; j_call: TRBJ1-1; clone_size: .
cdr3_aa: CASSLSPRVASTGELFF; cdr3_nt: TGTGCCAGCAGTTTATCCCCTCGCGTAGCTAGCACCGGGGAGCTGTTTTTT; v_call: TRBV27; d_call: .; j_call: TRBJ2-2; clone_size: .
cdr3_aa: CASAGQRGGSSYEQYF; cdr3_nt: TGTGCCAGCGCGGGACAGAGGGGGGGAAGCTCCTACGAGCAGTACTTC; v_call: TRBV2; d_call: .; j_call: TRBJ2-7; clone_size: .
cdr3_aa: CASSSRVSNTEAFF; cdr3_nt: TGTGCCAGCAGCTCCAGGGTGAGTAACACTGAAGCTTTCTTT; v_call: TRBV5-6; d_call: .; j_call: TRBJ1-1; clone_size: .
cdr3_aa: CASSQTTRDGSYEQYF; cdr3_nt: TGTGCCAGCAGCCAAACCACCCGGGACGGCTCCTACGAGCAGTACTTC; v_call: TRBV4-2; d_call: .; j_call: TRBJ2-7; clone_size: .
cdr3_aa: CASSLGSRVYNEQFF; cdr3_nt: TGTGCCAGCAGCTTAGGGTCAAGGGTTTACAATGAGCAGTTCTTC; v_call: TRBV7-9; d_call: .; j_call: TRBJ2-1; clone_size: .
cdr3_aa: CASSFSMKETQYF; cdr3_nt: TGTGCCAGCTCCTTCTCGATGAAAGAGACCCAGTACTTC; v_call: TRBV6-6; d_call: .; j_call: TRBJ2-5; clone_size: .
cdr3_aa: CSVVSNYGYTF; cdr3_nt: TGCAGCGTTGTCAGTAACTATGGCTACACCTTC; v_call: TRBV29-1; d_call: .; j_call: TRBJ1-2; clone_size: once
cdr3_aa: CASSWATGELFF; cdr3_nt: TGTGCCAGCAGCTGGGCTACCGGGGAGCTGTTTTTT; v_call: TRBV5-6; d_call: .; j_call: TRBJ2-2; clone_size: .
cdr3_aa: CASSTPGTSGRVRETQYF; cdr3_nt: TGTGCCAGCAGTACGCCCGGGACTAGCGGGAGGGTGAGAGAGACCCAGTACTTC; v_call: TRBV28; d_call: TRBD2; j_call: TRBJ2-5; clone_size: .
cdr3_aa: CASRPPSTGELFF; cdr3_nt: TGTGCCAGCAGGCCCCCGTCCACCGGGGAGCTGTTTTTT; v_call: TRBV6-1; d_call: .; j_call: TRBJ2-2; clone_size: .
cdr3_aa: CASSFLDGNTEAFF; cdr3_nt: TGTGCCAGCAGCTTCCTGGACGGGAACACTGAAGCTTTCTTT; v_call: TRBV11-2; d_call: .; j_call: TRBJ1-1; clone_size: .
cdr3_aa: CASRTSYGTGELFF; cdr3_nt: TGTGCCAGTAGGACTAGCTACGGAACCGGGGAGCTGTTTTTT; v_call: TRBV6-5; d_call: TRBD2; j_call: TRBJ2-2; clone_size: .
cdr3_aa: CASSITPGQVFFDQPQHF; cdr3_nt: TGTGCCAGTAGTATAACGCCGGGACAGGTATTTTTCGATCAGCCCCAGCATTTT; v_call: TRBV19; d_call: TRBD1; j_call: TRBJ1-5; clone_size: .
cdr3_aa: CASSQLPGHHEQYF; cdr3_nt: TGTGCCAGCAGCCAACTCCCGGGGCACCACGAGCAGTACTTC; v_call: TRBV7-9; d_call: .; j_call: TRBJ2-7; clone_size: .
cdr3_aa: CASSPIRDRGYNEQFF; cdr3_nt: TGTGCCAGCAGTCCAATCCGGGACAGGGGCTACAATGAGCAGTTCTTC; v_call: TRBV27; d_call: TRBD1; j_call: TRBJ2-1; clone_size: once
cdr3_aa: CASTRDSTTGELFF; cdr3_nt: TGTGCCAGCACCCGGGACTCCACGACCGGGGAGCTGTTTTTT; v_call: TRBV2; d_call: .; j_call: TRBJ2-2; clone_size: .
cdr3_aa: CASRVPGTGSGEQYF; cdr3_nt: TGTGCCAGCAGGGTCCCCGGGACAGGTTCTGGAGAGCAGTACTTC; v_call: TRBV6-1; d_call: TRBD1; j_call: TRBJ2-7; clone_size: .
cdr3_aa: CASSIEPQGGTEAFF; cdr3_nt: TGTGCCAGTAGTATCGAACCACAGGGGGGCACTGAAGCTTTCTTT; v_call: TRBV19; d_call: TRBD1; j_call: TRBJ1-1; clone_size: .
cdr3_aa: CASQRGEYTEAFF; cdr3_nt: TGTGCCAGCCAAAGGGGGGAGTACACTGAAGCTTTCTTT; v_call: TRBV27; d_call: .; j_call: TRBJ1-1; clone_size: few
cdr3_aa: CASSLRTSGSYEQYF; cdr3_nt: TGCGCCAGCAGCCTCAGGACTAGCGGTTCCTACGAGCAGTACTTC; v_call: TRBV4-1; d_call: TRBD2; j_call: TRBJ2-7; clone_size: .
cdr3_aa: CASSLTEAFF; cdr3_nt: TGTGCCAGCAGCCTCACTGAAGCTTTCTTT; v_call: TRBV28; d_call: .; j_call: TRBJ1-1; clone_size: .
cdr3_aa: CASSLSRRFNQPQHF; cdr3_nt: TGTGCCAGCAGTTTAAGTAGGCGGTTCAATCAGCCCCAGCATTTT; v_call: TRBV28; d_call: .; j_call: TRBJ1-5; clone_size: .
cdr3_aa: CASSALPGAYGYTF; cdr3_nt: TGTGCCAGTAGTGCCCTCCCAGGGGCCTATGGCTACACCTTC; v_call: TRBV19; d_call: .; j_call: TRBJ1-2; clone_size: few
cdr3_aa: CASRVNTEAFF; cdr3_nt: TGTGCCAGCAGGGTGAACACTGAAGCTTTCTTT; v_call: TRBV27; d_call: .; j_call: TRBJ1-1; clone_size: .
cdr3_aa: CASSLYSAGGAYGYTF; cdr3_nt: TGTGCCAGCAGTTTATACTCCGCAGGAGGGGCCTATGGCTACACCTTC; v_call: TRBV27; d_call: .; j_call: TRBJ1-2; clone_size: .
cdr3_aa: CASSLSSSNTGELFF; cdr3_nt: TGTGCCAGCAGTTTATCGAGCTCTAACACCGGGGAGCTGTTTTTT; v_call: TRBV27; d_call: .; j_call: TRBJ2-2; clone_size: .
cdr3_aa: CASSHGPTSGSAGELFF; cdr3_nt: TGCGCCAGCAGCCATGGACCGACTAGCGGGAGTGCCGGGGAGCTGTTTTTT; v_call: TRBV4-1; d_call: TRBD2; j_call: TRBJ2-2; clone_size: .
cdr3_aa: CASSLTLGTANEKLFF; cdr3_nt: TGTGCCAGCAGCCTCACCCTTGGGACAGCAAATGAAAAACTGTTTTTT; v_call: TRBV7-8; d_call: TRBD1; j_call: TRBJ1-4; clone_size: .
cdr3_aa: CASSLPTWREGHIGNEQFF; cdr3_nt: TGTGCCAGCAGTTTACCCACCTGGCGGGAGGGCCACATTGGCAATGAGCAGTTCTTC; v_call: TRBV28; d_call: TRBD2; j_call: TRBJ2-1; clone_size: .
cdr3_aa: CASSPSTGDSNQPQHF; cdr3_nt: TGTGCCAGCAGTCCATCGACAGGGGATAGCAATCAGCCCCAGCATTTT; v_call: TRBV27; d_call: TRBD1; j_call: TRBJ1-5; clone_size: .
cdr3_aa: CASSIGDYNEQFF; cdr3_nt: TGTGCCAGCAGCATCGGGGACTACAATGAGCAGTTCTTC; v_call: TRBV9; d_call: .; j_call: TRBJ2-1; clone_size: .
cdr3_aa: CASSLIAEDTGELFF; cdr3_nt: TGTGCCAGCAGTTTAATAGCGGAAGACACCGGGGAGCTGTTTTTT; v_call: TRBV27; d_call: .; j_call: TRBJ2-2; clone_size: .
cdr3_aa: CASSEYRQGYEQYF; cdr3_nt: TGTGCCAGCAGCGAATACCGACAGGGCTACGAGCAGTACTTC; v_call: TRBV2; d_call: TRBD1; j_call: TRBJ2-7; clone_size: .
cdr3_aa: CASSLGLARNEQFF; cdr3_nt: TGCGCCAGCAGCTTGGGACTAGCCCGGAATGAGCAGTTCTTC; v_call: TRBV5-1; d_call: TRBD2; j_call: TRBJ2-1; clone_size: once
cdr3_aa: CASSTGGQGIMDTQYF; cdr3_nt: TGTGCCAGCAGTACGGGAGGACAGGGAATAATGGATACGCAGTATTTT; v_call: TRBV28; d_call: .; j_call: TRBJ2-3; clone_size: once
cdr3_aa: CASSIDQFAPGHGYTF; cdr3_nt: TGTGCCAGTAGTATAGATCAGTTCGCCCCAGGTCATGGCTACACCTTC; v_call: TRBV19; d_call: .; j_call: TRBJ1-2; clone_size: once
cdr3_aa: CASSLSGRDKGGYTF; cdr3_nt: TGCGCCAGCAGCCTCTCGGGACGGGATAAAGGTGGCTACACCTTC; v_call: TRBV4-3; d_call: .; j_call: TRBJ1-2; clone_size: .
cdr3_aa: CASSQDRGRGLSGQYF; cdr3_nt: TGCGCCAGCAGCCAAGATCGGGGCAGGGGGTTAAGTGGGCAGTACTTC; v_call: TRBV4-1; d_call: TRBD1; j_call: TRBJ2-7; clone_size: .
cdr3_aa: CASSPLQTPPYEQYF; cdr3_nt: TGTGCCAGCAGTCCCCTACAGACCCCTCCCTACGAGCAGTACTTC; v_call: TRBV27; d_call: .; j_call: TRBJ2-7; clone_size: .
cdr3_aa: CASSTGQGATGAFF; cdr3_nt: TGTGCCAGCAGCACCGGACAGGGGGCGACCGGGGCTTTCTTT; v_call: TRBV7-6; d_call: TRBD1; j_call: TRBJ1-1; clone_size: .
cdr3_aa: CASSQDRKSGETQYF; cdr3_nt: TGCGCCAGCAGCCAAGATAGGAAATCGGGAGAGACCCAGTACTTC; v_call: TRBV4-3; d_call: .; j_call: TRBJ2-5; clone_size: .
cdr3_aa: CASRSGYGTDTQYF; cdr3_nt: TGTGCCAGCAGATCGGGGTACGGCACAGATACGCAGTATTTT; v_call: TRBV2; d_call: .; j_call: TRBJ2-3; clone_size: .
cdr3_aa: CASSLGLAGAYTGELFF; cdr3_nt: TGTGCCAGCAGCTTAGGACTAGCGGGAGCGTACACCGGGGAGCTGTTTTTT; v_call: TRBV7-3; d_call: TRBD2; j_call: TRBJ2-2; clone_size: .
cdr3_aa: CASSLPTGSNYGYTF; cdr3_nt: TGTGCCAGCAGTTTACCGACAGGGAGTAACTATGGCTACACCTTC; v_call: TRBV28; d_call: TRBD1; j_call: TRBJ1-2; clone_size: .